The rows below give T cell receptor beta chains drawn from one sample of a study of blood T cell repertoires in COVID-19. The method was immunoSEQ multiplex PCR; TCRdb's version includes in-frame clones alone and lacks a portion of them. The sample lists about 88,000 clones, over 90% occurring once. Material: peripheral blood. The receptors stem from a man in his 60s with acute or convalescent COVID-19. Each CDR3 is given with its conserved first and last residue. D genes are given only for firm matches. Clone size is stated in some rows and not others, as once, few, many or a class when expanded.

TRBV21-1	TRBJ2-7	NA	NA	CASSKEWTGTSYEQYF	TGTGCCAGCAGCAAAGAATGGACAGGGACATCCTACGAGCAGTACTTC
TRBV5-1	TRBJ1-1	NA	once	CASSLTGQNTEAFF	TGCGCCAGCAGCTTGACAGGCCAGAACACTGAAGCTTTCTTT
TRBV18	TRBJ1-2	NA	NA	CASSPDRNYGYTF	TGTGCCAGCTCCCCGGACAGAAACTATGGCTACACCTTC
TRBV6-4	TRBJ2-3	TRBD1	NA	CASSDNRGGTQYF	TGTGCCAGCAGTGATAACAGGGGTGGGACGCAGTATTTT
TRBV5-1	TRBJ2-7	TRBD2	NA	CASSPAWTSGRYEQYF	TGCGCCAGCAGCCCGGCTTGGACTAGCGGGAGGTACGAGCAGTACTTC
TRBV5-8	TRBJ2-7	NA	NA	CASSRGAAYEQYF	TGTGCCAGCAGCCGGGGGGCGGCCTACGAGCAGTACTTC
TRBV6-2/TRBV6-3	TRBJ2-5	NA	NA	CASSYDIQETQYF	TGTGCCAGCAGTTACGACATACAAGAGACCCAGTACTTC
TRBV27	TRBJ2-7	NA	NA	CASSLSGRAYEQYF	TGTGCCAGCAGTTTATCGGGCAGGGCCTACGAGCAGTACTTC
TRBV5-5	TRBJ2-5	NA	NA	CASRKGDGETQYF	TGTGCCAGCAGGAAGGGGGACGGGGAGACCCAGTACTTC
TRBV7-3	TRBJ1-1	NA	NA	CASSIQGNTEAFF	TGTGCCAGCAGCATCCAGGGGAACACTGAAGCTTTCTTT
TRBV7-9	TRBJ2-1	TRBD2	NA	CASSPTSVAGGGNEQFF	TGTGCCAGCAGCCCGACCAGCGTTGCGGGAGGCGGTAATGAGCAGTTCTTC
TRBV4-3	TRBJ2-1	TRBD2	NA	CASSPHRTSGSNSRSYNEQFF	TGCGCCAGCAGCCCCCATAGGACTAGCGGGAGCAATTCTCGCTCCTACAATGAGCAGTTCTTC
TRBV27	TRBJ2-7	TRBD2	NA	CASSYGTSGSYEQYF	TGTGCCAGCAGCTATGGGACTAGCGGGTCCTACGAGCAGTACTTC
TRBV5-1	TRBJ2-7	NA	NA	CASSWGQGYEQYF	TGCGCCAGCAGCTGGGGGCAGGGCTACGAGCAGTACTTC
TRBV19	TRBJ2-7	NA	NA	CASSISETQGEQYF	TGTGCCAGTAGTATCTCCGAGACTCAGGGGGAGCAGTACTTC
TRBV24-1	TRBJ2-5	NA	NA	CATSDPRGGQETQYF	TGTGCCACCAGTGACCCCAGGGGCGGCCAAGAGACCCAGTACTTC
TRBV7-2	TRBJ2-7	NA	few	CASSLARLPDEQYF	TGTGCCAGCAGCTTAGCGAGACTCCCGGACGAGCAGTACTTC
TRBV5-1	TRBJ2-7	NA	once	CASSPVGRGTYEQYF	TGCGCCAGCAGCCCGGTCGGCAGGGGCACCTACGAGCAGTACTTC
TRBV29-1	TRBJ2-3	TRBD2	NA	CSVVLAGGTGTDTQYF	TGCAGCGTTGTATTAGCGGGAGGGACTGGCACAGATACGCAGTATTTT
TRBV7-2	TRBJ2-1	NA	NA	CASSLTGFSYNEQFF	TGTGCCAGCAGCCTCACAGGGTTCTCCTACAATGAGCAGTTCTTC
TRBV7-9	TRBJ2-1	TRBD2	few	CASSHGTSGPLNEQFF	TGTGCCAGCAGCCACGGGACTAGCGGCCCTCTTAATGAGCAGTTCTTC
TRBV18	TRBJ2-7	NA	NA	CASSPQTGNNEQYF	TGTGCCAGCTCACCTCAAACAGGGAACAACGAGCAGTACTTC
TRBV27	TRBJ1-5	NA	once	CASSLPREGRGSNQPQHF	TGTGCCAGCAGTCTACCCCGGGAGGGCAGGGGTAGCAATCAGCCCCAGCATTTT
TRBV23-1	TRBJ2-7	NA	once	CASSQSVNEQYF	TGCGCCAGCAGTCAATCTGTTAACGAGCAGTACTTC
TRBV7-9	TRBJ1-5	NA	NA	CASSVGGGNQPQHF	TGTGCCAGCAGCGTGGGGGGTGGGAATCAGCCCCAGCATTTT
TRBV19	TRBJ2-7	TRBD1	NA	CASSTSPGTGGHEQYF	TGTGCCAGTAGTACATCCCCCGGGACAGGGGGCCACGAGCAGTACTTC
TRBV19	TRBJ1-5	TRBD1	NA	CASSRRQGGTENQPQHF	TGTGCCAGTAGTAGAAGACAGGGAGGCACCGAAAATCAGCCCCAGCATTTT
TRBV4-2	TRBJ1-5	TRBD1	once	CASSLLTDRGYQPQHF	TGTGCCAGCAGCCTCCTTACCGACAGGGGATATCAGCCCCAGCATTTT
TRBV19	TRBJ2-1	TRBD2	once	CASSVGLADYNEQFF	TGTGCCAGTAGTGTGGGACTAGCGGATTACAATGAGCAGTTCTTC
TRBV11-3	TRBJ2-5	NA	NA	CASSYTPRETQYF	TGTGCCAGCAGCTACACCCCCCGAGAGACCCAGTACTTC
TRBV27	TRBJ2-1	NA	NA	CASSLLAGRNYYNEQFF	TGTGCCAGCAGTTTACTGGCGGGGCGGAACTATTACAATGAGCAGTTCTTC
TRBV7-2	TRBJ2-7	TRBD1	NA	CASSLAAPGTGGGEQYF	TGTGCCAGCAGCTTAGCAGCCCCCGGGACAGGGGGCGGCGAGCAGTACTTC
TRBV3-1/TRBV3-2	TRBJ2-4	TRBD1	once	CASSQADRGESIQYF	TGTGCCAGCAGCCAAGCCGACAGGGGAGAGAGCATTCAGTACTTC
TRBV5-1	TRBJ2-5	TRBD2	NA	CASSLSSGRSQETQYF	TGCGCCAGCAGCTTGAGTAGCGGGAGAAGTCAAGAGACCCAGTACTTC
TRBV25-1	TRBJ2-1	TRBD2	NA	CASSESSGINNEQFF	TGTGCCAGCAGTGAATCTAGCGGGATTAACAATGAGCAGTTCTTC
TRBV5-1	TRBJ2-3	TRBD2	NA	CASSLEVSGRDTQYF	TGCGCCAGCAGCTTGGAAGTTAGCGGGCGAGATACGCAGTATTTT
TRBV19	TRBJ1-1	NA	NA	CASSVWQNTEAFF	TGTGCCAGTAGTGTCTGGCAGAACACTGAAGCTTTCTTT
TRBV5-1	TRBJ2-1	NA	few	CASSLTIGPNEQFF	TGCGCCAGCAGCCTCACAATTGGGCCGAATGAGCAGTTCTTC
TRBV3-1/TRBV3-2	TRBJ1-1	NA	NA	CASSQGTFGAFF	TGTGCCAGCAGCCAGGGGACATTCGGAGCTTTCTTT
TRBV6-2/TRBV6-3	TRBJ2-1	TRBD2	NA	CASSARTSGYNEQFF	TGTGCCAGCAGTGCCCGGACTAGCGGTTACAATGAGCAGTTCTTC
TRBV24-1	TRBJ1-5	NA	NA	CATSDSRGGEAQPQHF	TGTGCCACCAGTGATTCGCGGGGAGGGGAGGCCCAGCCCCAGCATTTT